The clone carrying this T cell receptor (beta chain) is termed medium-sized. Its antigen is as yet unknown. In the study's own analysis: Built for papillary thyroid cancer, a distant-metastasis classifier drew on CDR3 differences across clinicopathological groups. TCRdb re-analyzed the PCR reads using MiXCR. TCRdb, rather than the study authors, made the V and J calls. The sample holds 35,000 to 50,000 clones, about 4.2% seen once. Until they underwent thyroid surgery, no patient had received any treatment. Trimming took 0 bases from V and 0 from J; bases not matched to a gene: 1. The CDR3 consists of 15 residues. Germline V gene data show CDR1 as MNHNS and CDR2 as SASEGT. This record belongs to a study of metastatic and nonmetastatic thyroid tumors. Study in general: Repertoires of blood and of tissue (tumor or nodule) from malignant and benign thyroid patients were compared.

Regarding the study as a whole: Reports indicated that malignant thyroid tumors showed significantly higher TCR beta diversity than benign nodules did, in blood and tumor.

Sequencing was performed on blood. J is TRBJ2-7 and V is TRBV6-1; 8 bases match TRBD1. This sequence was found in a female donor with papillary thyroid cancer or a benign thyroid nodule (not recorded which). Some clones in this sample may be carry-over from other donors' samples. The CDR3 protein is CASSEATGGSYEQYF. In nucleotides, the CDR3 is TGTGCCAGCAGTGAAGCAACAGGGGGCTCCTACGAGCAGTACTTC.